The entry below describes one TCR beta chain. Its antigen is undetermined. Specified treatment: oral pan-JAK inhibitor, 5-10 mg twice daily. Alopecia areata patients provided lesional scalp punch biopsies and peripheral blood, both collected for the study. The CDR3 totals 15 residues. Germline CDR1 reads GTSNPN; CDR2 reads SVGIG (reference sequence). V gave up 4 bases and J gave up 3 bases, with 19 bases separating them. The data belong to a study of CD8+ T cells in alopecia areata. Whole-study findings and limits: Patients shared TCRs less clearly than mice did, possibly owing to HLA. Significant decreases in scalp clonality and expanded CD8+ clones followed tofacitinib treatment. Scalp samples also contribute reads from the resident alphabeta T cells found in normal skin.

Sequencing templates came from extracted RNA that was reverse transcribed into cDNA. The table came from immunoSEQ multiplex PCR; TCRdb's copy has only in-frame clones and leaves some out. The sample records about 120,000 clones, roughly three fifths being singletons. The receptor was derived from a human donor with alopecia areata. The rearrangement uses TRBV30 and TRBJ2-7, with D possibly called TRBD1 or TRBD2 (6 bases each). The specimen was CD4+ T cells sorted from blood, collected at week 24, from a patient treated with tofacitinib. The CDR3 spells CAWIAKGGGIYEQYF. CDR3 bases: TGTGCCTGGATTGCGAAGGGGGGAGGAATCTACGAGCAGTACTTC.